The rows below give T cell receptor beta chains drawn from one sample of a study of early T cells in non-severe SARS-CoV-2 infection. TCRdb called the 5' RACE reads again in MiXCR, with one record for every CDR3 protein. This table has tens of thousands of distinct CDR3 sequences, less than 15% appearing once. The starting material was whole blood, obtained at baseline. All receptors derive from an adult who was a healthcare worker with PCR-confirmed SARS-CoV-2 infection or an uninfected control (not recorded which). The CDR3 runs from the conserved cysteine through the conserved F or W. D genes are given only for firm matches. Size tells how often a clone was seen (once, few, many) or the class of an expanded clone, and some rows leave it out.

CASSSFSTSGRDTQYF	TGTGCCAGCAGTTCCTTCTCGACTAGCGGGAGGGATACGCAGTATTTT	TRBV27	TRBJ2-3	TRBD2	few
CASSLEGRHTEVFF	TGTGCCAGCAGCTTAGAGGGCAGACACACTGAAGTTTTCTTT	TRBV7-9	TRBJ1-1	-	-
CASSLKAGGPYEQYF	TGTGCCAGCAGTCTCAAAGCGGGAGGCCCCTACGAGCAGTACTTC	TRBV6-5	TRBJ2-7	TRBD2	-
CASSLVGTSRSYEQYF	TGTGCCAGCAGCTTAGTCGGGACTAGCCGCTCCTACGAGCAGTACTTC	TRBV7-8	TRBJ2-7	TRBD2	-
CASSGTGASTDTQYF	TGTGCCAGCAGCGGGACTGGGGCCTCCACAGATACGCAGTATTTT	TRBV2	TRBJ2-3	-	-
CSVGGARDTQYF	TGCAGCGTTGGCGGAGCCAGGGATACGCAGTATTTT	TRBV29-1	TRBJ2-3	-	few
CASSLGSWGHTNFQETQYF	TGTGCCAGCAGCTTAGGTTCTTGGGGACACACGAACTTCCAAGAGACCCAGTACTTC	TRBV7-2	TRBJ2-5	-	-
CASIKDHANTGELFF	TGTGCCAGCATTAAAGACCACGCGAACACCGGGGAGCTGTTTTTT	TRBV11-2	TRBJ2-2	-	few
CASSLSPARTDTGELFF	TGTGCCAGCAGCTTGAGTCCGGCCCGGACCGACACCGGGGAGCTGTTTTTT	TRBV13	TRBJ2-2	-	-
CASSPETGGRTSVF	TGTGCCAGCTCACCAGAGACGGGAGGGAGAACCTCGGTCTTC	TRBV18	TRBJ2-1	TRBD2	-
CASSPPIRASYNEQFF	TGTGCCAGTAGTCCCCCCATCAGGGCATCCTACAATGAGCAGTTCTTC	TRBV19	TRBJ2-1	-	few
CASSSPAGANTGELFF	TGTGCCAGCAGCTCCCCTGCGGGAGCGAACACCGGGGAGCTGTTTTTT	TRBV7-3	TRBJ2-2	TRBD2	many